This TCR beta chain was found in a study of shared clonotypes between healthy human individuals. General study points: A handful of donors held approximately 4.5% of naive CD4 clonotypes in common.

In the case of this clone: Antigen specificity is unknown.

After removal of 3 bases from V and 6 bases from J, the junction contained 8 bases not matched to a gene. The CDR3 sequence is 13 residues long. Germline CDR1 reads GTSNPN; CDR2 reads SVGIG (reference sequence). Roughly 210 ng DNA, 30,000 to 35,000 T cell genomes, went into each sorted-subset replicate PCR. Repertoires were generated with immunoSEQ multiplex PCR, while TCRdb's copy carries only in-frame clones and drops some. The table records millions of clones, over 85% of them present only once. Naive-designated CD8 cells lacked CD45RO, were positively enriched for CCR7, and omitted terminally differentiated effector memory CD45RA+ cells.

The genes are TRBV30 and TRBJ2-7, with 7 positions matching TRBD1. The sequenced material came from naive CD8+ T cells sorted from blood. The clonotype originates from a man aged 18 to 29 in good health. CDR3: CAWRETGTVEQYF. In DNA, the CDR3 is TGTGCCTGGAGAGAGACCGGGACAGTCGAGCAGTACTTC.